This T cell receptor beta chain was identified in a study of control samples from healthy donors and cancer patients. Clones were read by immunoSEQ multiplex PCR, and TCRdb kept only the in-frame ones, dropping some. Of roughly 130,000 clones in the sample, over 75% are singletons; the top ten hold about 2.6%. The V gene lost 2 bases and the J gene lost 2 bases, with 9 bases spanning the gap. The length of the CDR3 is 15 residues. Looked up from germline, CDR1 is SGHTA and CDR2 is FQGNSA. The chain is built from TRBV7-2 and TRBJ2-2; D is unresolved. This receptor was taken from a man aged 18 to 35 in good health. Sequenced material: blood. This chain's CDR3 is CASSLSRSNTGELFF. The CDR3 DNA is TGTGCCAGCAGCTTATCTAGGAGTAACACCGGGGAGCTGTTTTTT.